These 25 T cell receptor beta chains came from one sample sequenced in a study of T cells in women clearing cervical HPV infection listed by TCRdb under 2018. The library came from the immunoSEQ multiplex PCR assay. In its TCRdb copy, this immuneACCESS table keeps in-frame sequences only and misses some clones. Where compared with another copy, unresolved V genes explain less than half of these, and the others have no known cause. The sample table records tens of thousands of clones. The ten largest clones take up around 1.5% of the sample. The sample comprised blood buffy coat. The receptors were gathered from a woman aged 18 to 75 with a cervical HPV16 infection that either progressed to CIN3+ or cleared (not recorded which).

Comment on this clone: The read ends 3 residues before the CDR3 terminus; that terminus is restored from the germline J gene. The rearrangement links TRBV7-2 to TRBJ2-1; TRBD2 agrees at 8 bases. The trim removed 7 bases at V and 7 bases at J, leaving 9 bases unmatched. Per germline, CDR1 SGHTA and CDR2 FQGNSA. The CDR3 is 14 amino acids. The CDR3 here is CASMLPGLVNEQFF. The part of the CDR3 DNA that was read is TGTGCCAGCATGCTACCGGGACTAGTAAATGAG.

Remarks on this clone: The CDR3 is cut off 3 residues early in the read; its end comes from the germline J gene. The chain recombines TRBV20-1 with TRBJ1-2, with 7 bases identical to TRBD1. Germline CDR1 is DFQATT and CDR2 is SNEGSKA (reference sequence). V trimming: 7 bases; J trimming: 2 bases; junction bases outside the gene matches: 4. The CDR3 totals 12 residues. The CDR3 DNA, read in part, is TGCAGTGACACGACAGGGAACTATGGC. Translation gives CSDTTGNYG. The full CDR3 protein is CSDTTGNYGYTF.

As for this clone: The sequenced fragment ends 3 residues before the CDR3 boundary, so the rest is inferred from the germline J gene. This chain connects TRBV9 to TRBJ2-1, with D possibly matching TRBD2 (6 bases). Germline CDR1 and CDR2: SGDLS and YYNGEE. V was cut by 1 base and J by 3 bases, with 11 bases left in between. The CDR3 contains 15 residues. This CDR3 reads CASSVLSGNYNEQFF. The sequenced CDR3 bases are TGTGCCAGCAGCGTACTTAGCGGAAACTACAATGAG.

CDR3 bases read: TGTGCCAGTAGTATATGGCGGGGGCAGCCCTACGAG. It specifies CASSIWRGQPYE. The CDR3 reads in full as CASSIWRGQPYEQYF. The chain is built from TRBV19 and TRBJ2-7, with D perhaps TRBD2 (7 bases). The CDR3 end falls 3 residues outside the read, so it is completed with the germline J gene. The CDR3 consists of 15 residues. Looked up from germline, CDR1 is LNHDA and CDR2 is SQIVND (reference sequence). V lost 2 bases and J lost 2, with 13 bases in between.

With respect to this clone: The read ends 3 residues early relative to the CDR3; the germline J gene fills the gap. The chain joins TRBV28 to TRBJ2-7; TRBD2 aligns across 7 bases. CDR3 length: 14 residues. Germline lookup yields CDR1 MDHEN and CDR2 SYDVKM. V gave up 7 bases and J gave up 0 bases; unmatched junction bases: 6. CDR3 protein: CASTEGGSSYEQYF. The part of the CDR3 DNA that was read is TGTGCCAGCACCGAGGGCGGGAGCTCCTACGAG.

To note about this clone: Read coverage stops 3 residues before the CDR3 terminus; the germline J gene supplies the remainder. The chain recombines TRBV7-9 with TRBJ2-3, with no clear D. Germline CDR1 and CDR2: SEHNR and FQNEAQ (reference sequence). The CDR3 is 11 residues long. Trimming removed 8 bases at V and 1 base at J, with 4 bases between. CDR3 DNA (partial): TGTGCCAGCCGGGGCACAGATACG. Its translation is CASRGTDT. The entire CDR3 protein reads CASRGTDTQYF.

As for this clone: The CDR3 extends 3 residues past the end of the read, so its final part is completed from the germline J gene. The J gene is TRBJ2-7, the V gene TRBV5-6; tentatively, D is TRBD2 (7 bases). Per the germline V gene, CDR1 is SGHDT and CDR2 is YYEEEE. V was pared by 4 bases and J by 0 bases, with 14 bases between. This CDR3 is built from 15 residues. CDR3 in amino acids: CASSLRGASSYEQYF. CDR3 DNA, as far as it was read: TGTGCCAGCAGCCTCCGGGGGGCCAGCTCCTACGAG. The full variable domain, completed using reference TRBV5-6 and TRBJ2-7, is DAGVTQSPTHLIKTRGQQVTLRCSPKSGHDTVSWYQQALGQGPQFIFQYYEEEERQRGNFPDRFSGHQFPNYSSELNVNALLLGDSALYLCASSLRGASSYEQYFGPGTRLTVT.

This CDR3 reads CASSLARMGSRSYEQYF. CDR3 DNA (partial): TGTGCCAGCAGCTTAGCCAGAATGGGTAGCAGATCCTACGAG. This chain links TRBV7-2 with TRBJ2-7; the D is unclear. Read coverage stops 3 residues before the CDR3 terminus; the germline J gene supplies the remainder. V was cut by 0 bases and J by 1 base, with 16 bases left in between. Germline V gene data show CDR1 as SGHTA and CDR2 as FQGNSA. This CDR3 spans 17 amino acids.

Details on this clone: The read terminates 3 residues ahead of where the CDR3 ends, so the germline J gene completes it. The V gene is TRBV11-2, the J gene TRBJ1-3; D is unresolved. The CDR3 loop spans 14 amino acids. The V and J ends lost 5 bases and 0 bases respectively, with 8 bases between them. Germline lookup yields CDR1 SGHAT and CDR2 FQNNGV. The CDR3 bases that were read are TGTGCCAGCAGCCCAAGCGGCTCTGGAAACACC. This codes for CASSPSGSGNT. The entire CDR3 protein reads CASSPSGSGNTIYF. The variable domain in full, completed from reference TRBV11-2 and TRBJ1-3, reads EAGVAQSPRYKIIEKRQSVAFWCNPISGHATLYWYQQILGQGPKLLIQFQNNGVVDDSQLPKDRFSAERLKGVDSTLKIQPAKLEDSAVYLCASSPSGSGNTIYFGEGSWLTVV.

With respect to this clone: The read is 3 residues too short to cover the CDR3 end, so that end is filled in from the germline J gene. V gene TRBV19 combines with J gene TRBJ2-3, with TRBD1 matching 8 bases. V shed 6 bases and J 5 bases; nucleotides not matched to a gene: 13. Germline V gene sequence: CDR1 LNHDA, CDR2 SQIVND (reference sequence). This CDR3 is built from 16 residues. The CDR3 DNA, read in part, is TGTGCCAGTAGAGGCAGGGTGGCAGGGGGCCAAGATACG. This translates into CASRGRVAGGQDT. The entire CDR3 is CASRGRVAGGQDTQYF.

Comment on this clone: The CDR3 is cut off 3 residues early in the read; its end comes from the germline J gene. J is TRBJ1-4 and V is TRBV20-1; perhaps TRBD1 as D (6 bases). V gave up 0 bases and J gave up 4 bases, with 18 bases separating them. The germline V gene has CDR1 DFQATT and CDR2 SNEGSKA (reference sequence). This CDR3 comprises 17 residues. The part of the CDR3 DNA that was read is TGCAGTGCTAGAGATCTTGGGGGGGGGCGAGGTAATGAAAAA. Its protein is CSARDLGGGRGNEK. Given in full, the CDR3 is CSARDLGGGRGNEKLFF.

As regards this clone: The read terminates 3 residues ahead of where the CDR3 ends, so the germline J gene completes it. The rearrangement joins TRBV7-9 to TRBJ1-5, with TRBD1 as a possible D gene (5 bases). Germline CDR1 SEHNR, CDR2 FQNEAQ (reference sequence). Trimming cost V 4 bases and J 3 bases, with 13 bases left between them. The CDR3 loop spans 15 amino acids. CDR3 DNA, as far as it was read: TGTGCCAGCAGCTCCGGGGGGGGGAACAATCAGCCC. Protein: CASSSGGGNNQP. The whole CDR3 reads CASSSGGGNNQPQHF.

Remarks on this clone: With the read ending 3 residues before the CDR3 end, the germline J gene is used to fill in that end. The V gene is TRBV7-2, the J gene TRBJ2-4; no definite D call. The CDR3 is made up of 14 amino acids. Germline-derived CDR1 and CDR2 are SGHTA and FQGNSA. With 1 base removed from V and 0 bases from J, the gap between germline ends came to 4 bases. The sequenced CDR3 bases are TGTGCCAGCAGCTTAGACTCAGCCAAAAACATT. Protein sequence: CASSLDSAKNI. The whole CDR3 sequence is CASSLDSAKNIQYF.

CDR3 amino acids: CASSIIRAAGANVLTF. The DNA read from the CDR3 is TGTGCCAGTAGTATTATCAGGGCAGCTGGGGCCAACGTC. The V and J genes are TRBV19 and TRBJ2-6; tentatively, D is TRBD1 (5 bases). The CDR3 end is not reached by the read, which stops 3 residues before it; the germline J gene fills it in. The CDR3 is made up of 16 amino acids. Per the germline V gene, CDR1 is LNHDA and CDR2 is SQIVND (reference sequence). V was clipped by 3 bases and J by 2 bases, with 11 bases between them.

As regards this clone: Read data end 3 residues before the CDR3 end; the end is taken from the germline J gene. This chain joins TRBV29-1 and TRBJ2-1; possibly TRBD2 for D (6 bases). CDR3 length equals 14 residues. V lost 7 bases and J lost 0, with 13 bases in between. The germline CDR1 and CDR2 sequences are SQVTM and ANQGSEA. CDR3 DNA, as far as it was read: TGCAGCGCCGGGACTCCCCCCTCCTACAATGAG. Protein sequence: CSAGTPPSYNE. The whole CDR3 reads CSAGTPPSYNEQFF.

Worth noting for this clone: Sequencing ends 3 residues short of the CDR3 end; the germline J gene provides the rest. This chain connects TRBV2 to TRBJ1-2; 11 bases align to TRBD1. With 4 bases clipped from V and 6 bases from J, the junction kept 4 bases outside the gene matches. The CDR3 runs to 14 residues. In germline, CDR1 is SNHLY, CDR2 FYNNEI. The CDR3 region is CASSAGTGGHGYTF. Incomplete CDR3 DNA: TGTGCCAGCAGTGCCGGGACAGGGGGTCATGGC.

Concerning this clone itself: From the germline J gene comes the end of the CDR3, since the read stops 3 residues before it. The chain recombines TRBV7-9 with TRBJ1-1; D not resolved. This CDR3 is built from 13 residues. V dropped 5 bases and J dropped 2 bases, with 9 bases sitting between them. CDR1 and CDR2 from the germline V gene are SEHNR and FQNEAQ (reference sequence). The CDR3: CASSTGVNTEAFF. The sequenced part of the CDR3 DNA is TGTGCCAGCAGCACCGGGGTTAACACTGAA. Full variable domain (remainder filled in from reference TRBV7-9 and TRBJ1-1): DTGVSQNPRHKITKRGQNVTFRCDPISEHNRLYWYRQTLGQGPEFLTYFQNEAQLEKSRLLSDRFSAERPKGSFSTLEIQRTEQGDSAMYLCASSTGVNTEAFFGQGTRLTVV.

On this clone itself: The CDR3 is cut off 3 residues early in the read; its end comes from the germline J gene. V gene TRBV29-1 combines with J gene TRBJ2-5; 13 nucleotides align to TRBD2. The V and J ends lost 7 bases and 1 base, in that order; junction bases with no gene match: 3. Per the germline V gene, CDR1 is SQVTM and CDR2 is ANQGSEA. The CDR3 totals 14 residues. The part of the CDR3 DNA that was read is TGCAGCGGGGGACTAGCGGGGTTCCAAGAGACC. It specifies CSGGLAGFQET. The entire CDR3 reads CSGGLAGFQETQYF.

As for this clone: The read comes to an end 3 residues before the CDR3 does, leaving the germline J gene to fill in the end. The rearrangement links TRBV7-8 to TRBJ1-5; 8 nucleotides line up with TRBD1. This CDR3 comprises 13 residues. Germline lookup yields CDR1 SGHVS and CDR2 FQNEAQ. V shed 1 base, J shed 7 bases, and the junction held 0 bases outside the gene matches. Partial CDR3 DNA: TGTGCCAGCAGCTTAGGACAGGGGCAGCCC. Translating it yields CASSLGQGQP. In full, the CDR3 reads CASSLGQGQPQHF.

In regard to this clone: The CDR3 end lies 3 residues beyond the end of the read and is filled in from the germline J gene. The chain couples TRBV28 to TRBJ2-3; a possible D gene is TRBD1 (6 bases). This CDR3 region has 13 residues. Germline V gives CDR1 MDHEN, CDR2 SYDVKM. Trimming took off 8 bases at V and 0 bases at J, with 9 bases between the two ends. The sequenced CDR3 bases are TGTGCCAGCTTAGGACAGAGCACAGATACG. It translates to CASLGQSTDT. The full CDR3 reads CASLGQSTDTQYF.

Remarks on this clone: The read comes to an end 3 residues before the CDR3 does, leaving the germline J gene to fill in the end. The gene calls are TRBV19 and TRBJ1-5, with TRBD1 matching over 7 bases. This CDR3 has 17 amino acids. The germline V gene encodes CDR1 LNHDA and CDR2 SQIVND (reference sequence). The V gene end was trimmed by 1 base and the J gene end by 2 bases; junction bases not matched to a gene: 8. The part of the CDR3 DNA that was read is TGTGCCAGTAGTATAGTGACAGGGAAGTTAGGCAATCAGCCC. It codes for CASSIVTGKLGNQP. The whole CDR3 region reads CASSIVTGKLGNQPQHF. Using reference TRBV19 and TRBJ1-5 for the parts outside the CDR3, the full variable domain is DGGITQSPKYLFRKEGQNVTLSCEQNLNHDAMYWYRQDPGQGLRLIYYSQIVNDFQKGDIAEGYSVSREKKESFPLTVTSAQKNPTAFYLCASSIVTGKLGNQPQHFGDGTRLSIL.

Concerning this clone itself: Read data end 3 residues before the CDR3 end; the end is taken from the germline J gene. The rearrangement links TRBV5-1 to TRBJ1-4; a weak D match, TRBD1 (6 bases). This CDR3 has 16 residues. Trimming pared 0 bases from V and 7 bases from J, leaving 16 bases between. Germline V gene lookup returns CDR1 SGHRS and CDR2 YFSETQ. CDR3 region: CASSLVSGAQVEKLFF. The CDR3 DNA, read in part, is TGCGCCAGCAGCTTGGTTTCAGGGGCCCAGGTTGAAAAA.

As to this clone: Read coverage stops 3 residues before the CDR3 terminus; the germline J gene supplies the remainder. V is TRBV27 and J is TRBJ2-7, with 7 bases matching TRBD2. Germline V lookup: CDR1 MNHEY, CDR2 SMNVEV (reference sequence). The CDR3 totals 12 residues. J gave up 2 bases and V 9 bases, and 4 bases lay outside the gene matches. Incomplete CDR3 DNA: TGTGCCAGTGAGCGGGACCCCTACGAG. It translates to CASERDPYE. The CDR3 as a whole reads CASERDPYEQYF.

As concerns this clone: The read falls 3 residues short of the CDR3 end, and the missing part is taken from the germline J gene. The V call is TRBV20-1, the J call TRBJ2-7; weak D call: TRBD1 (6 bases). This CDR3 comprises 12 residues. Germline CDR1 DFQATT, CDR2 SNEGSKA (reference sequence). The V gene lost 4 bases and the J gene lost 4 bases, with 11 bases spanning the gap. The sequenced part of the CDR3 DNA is TGCAGTGCTACCGTTGGACAGTACGAG. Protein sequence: CSATVGQYE. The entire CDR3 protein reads CSATVGQYEQYF.

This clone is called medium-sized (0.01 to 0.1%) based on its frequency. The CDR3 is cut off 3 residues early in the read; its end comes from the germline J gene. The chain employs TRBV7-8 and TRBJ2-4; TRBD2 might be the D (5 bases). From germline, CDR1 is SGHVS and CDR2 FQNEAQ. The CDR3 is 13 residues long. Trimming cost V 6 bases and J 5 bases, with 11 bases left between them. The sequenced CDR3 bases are TGTGCCAGCAGTATTACGAGGGAAAACATT. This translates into CASSITRENI. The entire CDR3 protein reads CASSITRENIQYF.